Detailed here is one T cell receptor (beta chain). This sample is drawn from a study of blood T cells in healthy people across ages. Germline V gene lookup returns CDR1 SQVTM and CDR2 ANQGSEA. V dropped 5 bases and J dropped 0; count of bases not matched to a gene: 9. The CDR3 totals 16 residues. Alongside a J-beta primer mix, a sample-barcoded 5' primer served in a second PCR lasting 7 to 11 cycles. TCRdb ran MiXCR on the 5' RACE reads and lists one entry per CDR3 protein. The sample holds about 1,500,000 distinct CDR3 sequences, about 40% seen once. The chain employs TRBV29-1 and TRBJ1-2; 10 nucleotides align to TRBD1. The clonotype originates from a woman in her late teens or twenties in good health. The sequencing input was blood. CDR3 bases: TGCAGCGTTCTTAGCGGGACAGGGGAAGCTAACTATGGCTACACCTTC. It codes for CSVLSGTGEANYGYTF.